The 27 T cell receptor beta chains given below trace back to one sample, sequenced in a study of response to subunit inactivated influenza vaccine. TCRdb independently ran MiXCR on the RT-PCR reads; one entry per CDR3 protein. The sample yields 650,000 or so distinct CDR3 sequences, about 15% seen once. Specimen: PBMCs from blood, collected roughly 2 weeks before vaccination. These receptors all stem from a man aged 45-65 years who received an inactivated influenza vaccine.

This clonotype was counted many times. This chain uses TRBV28 with TRBJ2-2, with TRBD1 identical over 11 bases. The ends lost 6 bases at V and 0 bases at J; junction bases unmatched: 0. CDR3 length: 15 amino acids. CDR1 and CDR2 from the germline V gene are MDHEN and SYDVKM. CDR3 region: CASRGQGANTGELFF. The CDR3 nucleotides read TGTGCCAGCAGGGGACAGGGGGCGAACACCGGGGAGCTGTTTTTT.

This clonotype showed up just a few times. This rearrangement joins TRBV29-1 to TRBJ2-7, with 12 positions matching TRBD2. Germline V gene lookup returns CDR1 SQVTM and CDR2 ANQGSEA. With V trimmed by 2 bases and J by 4 bases, 9 bases remained unmatched. This CDR3 has 16 amino acids. The CDR3 sequence: CSVERGLAGGYYEQYF. CDR3 DNA: TGCAGCGTTGAACGGGGGCTAGCGGGAGGGTATTACGAGCAGTACTTC.

Only a few counts were recorded for this clonotype. The chain employs TRBV6-2 or TRBV6-3 and TRBJ2-7; D is uncertain. This CDR3 is 15 amino acids long. Germline-derived CDR1 and CDR2 are MNHEY and SVGEGT. The V and J ends lost 0 bases and 0 bases respectively, with 9 bases between them. This CDR3 reads CASSYSKQNSYEQYF. Here the CDR3 DNA reads TGTGCCAGCAGTTACTCTAAACAGAACTCCTACGAGCAGTACTTC.

This clonotype was recorded at least ten times. Compared with germline, one end of the junction differs, possibly owing to a read error. The chain couples TRBV7-2 to TRBJ2-2; D call uncertain. This CDR3 spans 14 amino acids. The germline V gene has CDR1 SGHTA and CDR2 FQGNSA. CDR3 coding DNA: TGTGCCAGCAGTTTAGTTCCCTCAGCCGGGGAGCTGTTTTTT. Translating gives CASSLVPSAGELFF.

The V gene is TRBV20-1, the J gene TRBJ2-7; tentatively, D is TRBD1 or TRBD2 (6 bases each). Looked up from germline, CDR1 is DFQATT and CDR2 is SNEGSKA (reference sequence). The V and J ends lost 1 base and 5 bases respectively, with 12 bases between them. CDR3 length: 13 amino acids. CDR3 protein: CSARGEGGNEQYF. In nucleotides, the CDR3 is TGCAGTGCTAGAGGAGAGGGGGGCAACGAGCAGTACTTC.

V and J are TRBV6-2 or TRBV6-3 and TRBJ1-3, with D unresolved. The CDR3 covers 17 residues. From germline, CDR1 is MNHEY and CDR2 SVGEGT. V was cut by 5 bases and J by 0 bases, with 17 bases left in between. This CDR3 reads CASSKEWAYYSGNTIYF. The CDR3 DNA is TGTGCCAGCAGTAAGGAGTGGGCGTACTACTCTGGAAACACCATATATTTT.

This clonotype has more than one count but fewer than ten. V is TRBV18 and J is TRBJ2-7, with D unresolved. Per the germline V gene, CDR1 is KGHSH and CDR2 is LQKENI. The V end was cut by 0 bases, the J end by 1 base, with 13 bases between. This CDR3 contains 16 residues. This chain's CDR3 is CASSPPNSALSYEQYF. The CDR3 coding sequence is TGTGCCAGCTCACCACCCAACTCCGCTTTATCCTACGAGCAGTACTTC.

This clonotype was detected a few times. The chain is built from TRBV29-1 and TRBJ2-1; D could derive from TRBD1 or TRBD2 (6 bases each). Trimming shortened V by 1 base and J by 2 bases, and 9 bases separated the two germline ends. Germline assignment: CDR1 SQVTM and CDR2 ANQGSEA. CDR3 length: 14 residues. This chain's CDR3 is CSVEVRGAYNEQFF. CDR3 sequence (DNA): TGCAGCGTTGAAGTGAGGGGGGCCTACAATGAGCAGTTCTTC.

This clonotype was counted between two and nine times. The genes are TRBV5-1 and TRBJ1-1; 8 bases fit TRBD1. Germline loops: CDR1 SGHRS, CDR2 YFSETQ. After removal of 4 bases from V and 6 bases from J, the junction contained 14 bases not matched to a gene. The CDR3 totals 16 residues. DNA for the CDR3: TGCGCCAGCAGCGAAAAGAGACAGGGGACGGTCTCTGAAGCTTTCTTT. Translating it yields CASSEKRQGTVSEAFF.

This rearrangement joins TRBV7-8 to TRBJ1-5; 8 positions match TRBD1. The CDR3 is 16 amino acids. Trimming at V came to 4 bases and at J to 7 bases, leaving 12 bases not matched to a gene. Germline CDR1 SGHVS, CDR2 FQNEAQ. The CDR3 DNA reads TGTGCCAGCAGCTCTCGGACAGGGTTATCAGGCCAGCCCCAGCATTTT. Protein: CASSSRTGLSGQPQHF.

The chain joins TRBV11-2 to TRBJ2-2; D might be TRBD1 (5 bases). The CDR3 consists of 14 residues. CDR1 is SGHAT and CDR2 is FQNNGV in the germline V gene. The V gene lost 5 bases and the J gene lost 6 bases, with 13 bases spanning the gap. CDR3 DNA sequence: TGTGCCAGCAGCAACATTAGGGGTCCCGGGGAGCTGTTTTTT. As protein: CASSNIRGPGELFF.

This clonotype was detected only a few times. This sequence joins TRBV10-2 and TRBJ2-1, with 8 bases that match TRBD2. The germline CDR1 and CDR2 sequences are WSHSY and SAAADI. V lost 6 bases, J lost 1 base, and 5 bases stayed unmatched. This CDR3 comprises 15 residues. The CDR3 loop is CASRFGGGSYNEQFF. As DNA, the CDR3 is TGCGCCAGCAGATTCGGCGGGGGGTCCTACAATGAGCAGTTCTTC.

The chain joins TRBV7-2 to TRBJ2-2; TRBD2 aligns across 7 bases. Germline assignment: CDR1 SGHTA and CDR2 FQGNSA. V was pared by 5 bases and J by 0 bases, with 9 bases of the junction left unmatched. The CDR3 length is 17 residues. DNA of the CDR3: TGTGCCAGCAGCCCCGCTAGCGGCCGCGCGAACACCGGGGAGCTGTTTTTT. Translated, it gives CASSPASGRANTGELFF. Full variable domain (remainder filled in from reference TRBV7-2 and TRBJ2-2): GAGVSQSPSNKVTEKGKDVELRCDPISGHTALYWYRQSLGQGLEFLIYFQGNSAPDKSGLPSDRFSAERTGGSVSTLTIQRTQQEDSAVYLCASSPASGRANTGELFFGEGSRLTVL.

J is TRBJ1-6 and V is TRBV12-3 or TRBV12-4; a weak D match, TRBD1 (5 bases). The CDR3 loop spans 15 amino acids. With 5 bases removed from V and 9 bases from J, the gap between germline ends came to 17 bases. The CDR3 coding sequence is TGTGCCAGCAGTCAAGGGGCCGGGTTTGGTTCACCCCTCCACTTT. Translation: CASSQGAGFGSPLHF.

The chain uses TRBV20-1 and TRBJ1-1; the D is unclear. The CDR3 is 11 residues long. CDR1 and CDR2 from the germline V gene are DFQATT and SNEGSKA (reference sequence). The CDR3 loop is CSLWMNTEAFF. DNA for the CDR3: TGCAGCCTTTGGATGAACACTGAAGCTTTCTTT.

This clonotype was counted only a few times. The V call is TRBV7-9, the J call TRBJ2-1; tentatively, D is TRBD2 (6 bases). Germline V lookup: CDR1 SEHNR, CDR2 FQNEAQ (reference sequence). V was pared by 0 bases and J by 6 bases, with 9 bases between. CDR3 length: 14 residues. Written as DNA, the CDR3 is TGTGCCAGCAGCTTAGCGCTAGCGCCCAATGAGCAGTTCTTC. This codes for CASSLALAPNEQFF.

This chain uses TRBV20-1 with TRBJ2-1; TRBD2 matches 8 bases. Germline CDR1 DFQATT, CDR2 SNEGSKA (reference sequence). V gave up 5 bases and J gave up 7 bases; unmatched junction bases: 7. CDR3 length: 13 residues. This chain's CDR3 is CSALAGRGNEQFF. DNA for the CDR3: TGCAGTGCTTTAGCGGGGAGGGGGAATGAGCAGTTCTTC.

In this sample, this clonotype turned up many times. A read error may produce the germline difference seen at one junction end. The chain uses TRBV12-3 or TRBV12-4 and TRBJ1-2; D uncertain. The CDR3 covers 13 residues. CDR3 sequence (DNA): TGTGCCAGCAGCTTAGGAGGGAACTATGGCTACACCTTC. Amino acids: CASSLGGNYGYTF.

In nucleotides, the CDR3 is TGCGCCAGCAGCCAAGGTATTGGACAGGGGAGAGCTGAAGCTTTCTTT. Protein: CASSQGIGQGRAEAFF. The genes are TRBV4-1 and TRBJ1-1; 9 bases agree with TRBD1. Germline V gene sequence: CDR1 MGHRA, CDR2 YSYEKL. J lost 6 bases, V lost 1 base, and 9 bases had no gene match. The CDR3 covers 16 residues.

This clonotype was recorded a few times. This rearrangement joins TRBV9 to TRBJ2-3, with D perhaps assigned TRBD1 or TRBD2 (5 bases each). V dropped 0 bases and J dropped 0 bases, with 8 bases sitting between them. The V gene's germline CDR1 is SGDLS and CDR2 YYNGEE. CDR3 length: 15 residues. Here the CDR3 DNA reads TGTGCCAGCAGCGTAGATGGGACCAGCACAGATACGCAGTATTTT. Its protein product is CASSVDGTSTDTQYF.

This clonotype was observed a handful of times. The chain has TRBV6-1 and TRBJ1-2, with 9 bases lining up with TRBD1. From germline, CDR1 is MNHNS and CDR2 SASEGT. CDR3 size: 13 residues. J lost 8 bases, V lost 7 bases, and 8 bases had no gene match. The CDR3 sequence: CASNFRQGGGYTF. The CDR3 DNA sequence: TGTGCCAGCAACTTCCGACAGGGGGGAGGCTACACCTTC.

The CDR3, as DNA: TGCAGTGCTCACGATCCACCTAGCACAGATACGCAGTATTTT. Translation: CSAHDPPSTDTQYF. V is TRBV20-1 and J is TRBJ2-3; D ambiguous. CDR1 is DFQATT, CDR2 SNEGSKA, per germline (reference sequence). The CDR3 consists of 14 residues. V dropped 5 bases and J dropped 0 bases, with 12 bases sitting between them.

The chain combines TRBV11-2 with TRBJ2-1; TRBD2 aligns across 15 bases. This CDR3 contains 18 residues. After removal of 5 bases from V and 2 bases from J, the junction contained 7 bases not matched to a gene. CDR1 and CDR2 (germline): SGHAT, FQNNGV. CDR3 sequence: CASSSGLAGGVTYNEQFF. The CDR3 DNA reads TGTGCCAGCAGCAGCGGACTAGCGGGAGGGGTAACCTACAATGAGCAGTTCTTC.

The chain has TRBV11-3 and TRBJ2-2; D unclear. Trimming took 1 base from V and 4 from J, leaving 4 bases between them. The CDR3 is 13 residues long. Germline CDR1 SGHNT, CDR2 YENEEA. The CDR3 here is CASSLALTGELFF. The CDR3 bases are TGTGCCAGCAGCTTAGCCCTCACCGGGGAGCTGTTTTTT.

This clonotype was observed a handful of times. The rearrangement links TRBV18 to TRBJ2-1; no clear D. The length of the CDR3 is 17 residues. CDR1 and CDR2 (germline): KGHSH, LQKENI. Trimming cost V 0 bases and J 8 bases, with 20 bases left between them. CDR3 nucleotides: TGTGCCAGCTCACCACCATTTGGAGTCCGATTCAGTGATGAGCAGTTCTTC. As protein: CASSPPFGVRFSDEQFF.

CDR3 sequence (DNA): TGTGCCAGCTCACCACGGGCTAGCGGGATCTATGAGCAGTTCTTC. It specifies CASSPRASGIYEQFF. The V gene is TRBV18, the J gene TRBJ2-1, with 9 bases aligning to TRBD2. The CDR3 spans 15 residues. After removal of 1 base from V and 8 bases from J, the junction contained 6 bases not matched to a gene. Germline V gene lookup returns CDR1 KGHSH and CDR2 LQKENI.

The chain has TRBV10-2 and TRBJ1-4; D not certain. Germline V gene data show CDR1 as WSHSY and CDR2 as SAAADI. The CDR3 loop spans 14 amino acids. Between the trimmed V and J ends, which lost 6 bases and 7 bases, there was a span of 15 bases. CDR3 sequence reads: CASRPGPAPEKLFF. Here the CDR3 DNA reads TGCGCCAGCAGACCCGGGCCTGCCCCTGAAAAACTGTTTTTT.